This TCR beta chain was recorded in a study of T cell responses to AZD1222 COVID-19 vaccine. Trimming stripped 8 bases from V and 3 bases from J, with 11 bases between. The CDR3 length is 13 residues. Measured with immunoSEQ multiplex PCR; TCRdb has only the in-frame clones, and not every one. The sample yields 85,000 or so clones, 75% to 95% seen once. In its sample, this clone was seen once. The chain employs TRBV12-3 or TRBV12-4 and TRBJ1-5, with a tentative D call TRBD1 (5 bases). The starting material was peripheral blood, obtained 28 days after the second AZD1222 dose. This receptor was identified in an adult who received the AZD1222 COVID-19 vaccine. The CDR3 sequence: CASGAYNNQPQHF. CDR3 nucleotide sequence: TGTGCCAGCGGGGCTTATAACAATCAGCCCCAGCATTTT.